This TCR beta chain was obtained from a study of T-cell memory formation after mild COVID-19. Study at large: Largely, the TCR clusters proved donor specific.

With respect to this clonotype: No antigen is known for it.

Study observations and caveats: Some responding clones appeared in pre-infection memory, suggesting cross-reactive memory joined. The second-wave clones peaking on day 37 were not confirmed as SARS-CoV-2-specific.

TCRdb used MiXCR to reprocess the 5' RACE reads, holding one entry per CDR3 protein. Of around 250,000 distinct CDR3 sequences listed, roughly 15% are singletons. This CDR3 is built from 18 residues. From germline, CDR1 is MGHRA and CDR2 YSYEKL. Trimming shortened V by 2 bases and J by 4 bases, and 23 bases separated the two germline ends. Specimen: PBMCs or a T cell subset sorted from them (not recorded which). This TCR derives from a man aged 18 to 30 who had mild COVID-19 (a few samples of this study predate the infection). Cell type and time point are not known. The rearrangement joins TRBV4-1 to TRBJ2-5, with D perhaps assigned TRBD1 or TRBD2 (5 bases each). The chain's CDR3 is CASSQIGAPGLKGETQYF. The CDR3 region has the DNA TGCGCCAGCAGCCAAATCGGGGCGCCGGGGCTAAAAGGAGAGACCCAGTACTTC.